Each of the 2 T cell receptor beta chains below was sequenced from the same sample in a study of blood T cells in healthy people across ages. The authors ran a second PCR of roughly 7 to 11 cycles using a sample-barcoded 5' primer and a J-beta primer mix. MiXCR, run by TCRdb on the 5' RACE reads, gives a single entry per CDR3 protein. The sample carries about 1.5 million distinct CDR3 sequences, about 42% recorded once. Sequencing input: blood. These TCRs come from a woman aged 18-35 years in good health.

This clonotype was detected only a few times. The chain joins TRBV5-1 to TRBJ1-1; D not certain. Germline CDR1 is SGHRS and CDR2 is YFSETQ. Trimming stripped 4 bases from V and 1 base from J, with 8 bases between. The CDR3 spans 13 residues. The CDR3 here is CASSITQNTEAFF. CDR3 nucleotides: TGCGCCAGCAGCATAACACAGAACACTGAAGCTTTCTTT.

This sequence joins TRBV20-1 and TRBJ2-1, with 9 bases lining up with TRBD2. This CDR3 comprises 15 residues. Germline CDR1 DFQATT, CDR2 SNEGSKA (reference sequence). As DNA, the CDR3 is TGCAGCTCCTTCTCGCGGGAGGGTTTCTACAATGAGCAGTTCTTC. It encodes CSSFSREGFYNEQFF.